This TCR beta chain is drawn from a study of human T cells and chemical hapten exposure. Sample time point: patch test 1, 2 weeks after DPC sensitization. Noted treatment: therapeutic diphenylcyclopropenone sensitization with weekly scalp DPC. The germline V gene encodes CDR1 KGHSH and CDR2 LQKENI. CDR3 length equals 14 residues. V was trimmed by 0 bases and J by 6 bases, leaving 8 bases between them. TCRdb independently ran MiXCR on the RACE reads; one entry per CDR3 protein. This table holds around 340,000 distinct CDR3 sequences, under 8% found once. The chain employs TRBV18 and TRBJ1-4; D is ambiguous. The clonotype comes from a woman aged 18-29 years with alopecia areata. Some clones in this sample may be carry-over from other donors' samples. The specimen was whole blood, collected in connection with sensitization to the hapten diphenylcyclopropenone (DPC). CDR3 coding DNA: TGTGCCAGCTCACCACCTTCCCGGTATGAAAAACTGTTTTTT. It encodes CASSPPSRYEKLFF.